The 23 T cell receptor beta chains reported below all come from one sample, sequenced in a study of shared clonotypes between healthy human individuals. The table came from immunoSEQ multiplex PCR; TCRdb's copy has only in-frame clones and leaves some out. The sample lists about 580,000 clones; roughly 98% were seen once. CD45RO-negative cells were positively selected for CCR7, leaving out terminally differentiated effector memory CD45RA+ cells. Sequenced input: naive CD8+ T cells sorted from blood. These receptors were collected from a man in his thirties or forties in good health.

V is TRBV5-5 and J is TRBJ1-5; D perhaps matches TRBD1 (5 bases). In germline, CDR1 is SGHKS, CDR2 YYEKEE (reference sequence). The V and J ends lost 3 bases and 0 bases respectively, with 16 bases between them. This CDR3 comprises 17 residues. CDR3 nucleotide sequence: TGTGCCAGCAGCTCCCAACATCCAGGGCCTAGCAATCAGCCCCAGCATTTT. Translating it yields CASSSQHPGPSNQPQHF.

The chain recombines TRBV18 with TRBJ2-1; 9 positions match TRBD1. From germline, CDR1 is KGHSH and CDR2 LQKENI. The trim removed 5 bases at V and 8 bases at J, leaving 13 bases unmatched. CDR3 length: 16 amino acids. The CDR3 DNA reads TGTGCCAGCTCAGGACTCCGGGACAGGGCGCTCGATGAGCAGTTCTTC. Protein: CASSGLRDRALDEQFF.

The chain couples TRBV29-1 to TRBJ1-2; 10 bases match TRBD1. The CDR3 runs 13 residues. V was clipped by 6 bases and J by 6 bases; unmatched bases: 7. CDR1 and CDR2 from the germline V gene are SQVTM and ANQGSEA. Written as DNA, the CDR3 is TGCAGCGTGTCCGACAGGGGGCTTGATGGCTACACCTTC. It is translated as CSVSDRGLDGYTF.

The rearrangement links TRBV4-3 to TRBJ2-7; D is perhaps TRBD2 (5 bases). V was pared by 3 bases and J by 5 bases, with 11 bases between. Per germline, CDR1 LGHNA and CDR2 YSLEER. CDR3 length: 13 residues. The CDR3 bases are TGCGCCAGCAGCCAGTGGCTGGGAGACGAGCAGTACTTC. Amino acid sequence: CASSQWLGDEQYF.

This clone came up a few times. This chain links TRBV5-5 with TRBJ1-2; a weak D match, TRBD1 (6 bases). Per germline, CDR1 SGHKS and CDR2 YYEKEE (reference sequence). The CDR3 has 14 amino acids. Trimming took 4 bases from V and 7 from J, leaving 17 bases between them. DNA for the CDR3: TGTGCCAGCAGCCAACCGGGTAGGGGGATTGGCTACACCTTC. This sequence encodes CASSQPGRGIGYTF.

The chain has TRBV27 and TRBJ2-7; D is unresolved. The germline gives CDR1 MNHEY, CDR2 SMNVEV (reference sequence). Deletions cut 1 base from V and 3 bases from J, with 10 bases between. The CDR3 is 14 amino acids. The CDR3 reads CASSLWGLGYEQYF. DNA for the CDR3: TGTGCCAGCAGTTTATGGGGTTTGGGCTACGAGCAGTACTTC.

The rearrangement uses TRBV5-1 and TRBJ2-3, with D tentatively TRBD2 (6 bases). Trimming took 0 bases from V and 6 from J, leaving 11 bases between them. Germline CDR1 SGHRS, CDR2 YFSETQ. The CDR3 is made up of 14 amino acids. The CDR3 spells CASSLDAGMDTQYF. The DNA for the CDR3 is TGCGCCAGCAGCTTGGACGCGGGAATGGATACGCAGTATTTT. The entire variable domain, with the rest obtained from reference TRBV5-1 and TRBJ2-3, is as follows: KAGVTQTPRYLIKTRGQQVTLSCSPISGHRSVSWYQQTPGQGLQFLFEYFSETQRNKGNFPGRFSGRQFSNSRSEMNVSTLELGDSALYLCASSLDAGMDTQYFGPGTRLTVL.

V usage is TRBV27 and J usage is TRBJ2-1; 9 positions agree with TRBD2. This CDR3 is built from 15 residues. Germline V gene data show CDR1 as MNHEY and CDR2 as SMNVEV (reference sequence). V lost 2 bases and J lost 5; bases outside the gene matches: 4. The CDR3 coding sequence is TGTGCCAGCAGTTTAGTTGCGGGAGGGGACAATGAGCAGTTCTTC. Translating gives CASSLVAGGDNEQFF.

As to this clone: Other DNA variants within this sample encode the same CDR3. The V gene is TRBV27, the J gene TRBJ2-3; D is undetermined. Per germline, CDR1 MNHEY and CDR2 SMNVEV (reference sequence). V dropped 1 base and J dropped 0 bases, with 5 bases sitting between them. The CDR3 sequence is 14 residues long. The CDR3 DNA is TGTGCCAGCAGTTTATTGGGGAGCACAGATACGCAGTATTTT. Translated, it gives CASSLLGSTDTQYF.

The gene calls are TRBV5-1 and TRBJ2-7; perhaps TRBD2 as D (5 bases). V was pared by 2 bases and J by 2 bases, with 8 bases between. The CDR3 runs to 13 residues. CDR1 and CDR2 (germline): SGHRS, YFSETQ. In nucleotides, the CDR3 is TGCGCCAGCAGCTTCGAGGGAACCTACGAGCAGTACTTC. As protein: CASSFEGTYEQYF.

This chain joins TRBV7-9 and TRBJ1-1; D unclear. V lost 5 bases to trimming and J lost 5 bases, with 9 bases between them. In germline, CDR1 is SEHNR, CDR2 FQNEAQ (reference sequence). The CDR3 consists of 12 residues. CDR3 nucleotides: TGTGCCAGCAGCCCCCCTGGGACTGAAGCTTTCTTT. Amino acids: CASSPPGTEAFF.

The chain combines TRBV30 with TRBJ1-1; no clear D gene. CDR1 and CDR2 from the germline V gene are GTSNPN and SVGIG (reference sequence). V shed 2 bases and J shed 3 bases, with 7 bases lying between them. The length of the CDR3 is 12 residues. CDR3 residues: CAWSFTDTEAFF. As DNA, the CDR3 is TGTGCCTGGAGTTTCACGGACACTGAAGCTTTCTTT.

This clone was picked up one time. V gene TRBV23-1 combines with J gene TRBJ2-2; possible D gene TRBD1, 6 bases. TRBV23-1 is assigned to the ORF class and has an uncertain function. The CDR3 contains 15 residues. Deletions cut 3 bases from V and 4 bases from J, with 12 bases between. The CDR3: CASSHAQGPTGELFF. For the CDR3, the DNA is TGCGCCAGCAGTCATGCGCAGGGGCCCACCGGGGAGCTGTTTTTT.

V and J are TRBV7-9 and TRBJ2-1, with 9 bases lining up with TRBD1. CDR3 length: 18 amino acids. V gave up 1 base and J gave up 2 bases; unmatched junction bases: 9. Germline CDR1 is SEHNR and CDR2 is FQNEAQ (reference sequence). The CDR3 sequence: CASSLEARGQGTYNEQFF. In DNA, the CDR3 is TGTGCCAGCAGCTTAGAGGCCCGGGGACAGGGTACCTACAATGAGCAGTTCTTC.

V gene TRBV28 combines with J gene TRBJ2-2; TRBD1 might be the D (5 bases). V was cut by 2 bases and J by 4 bases, with 11 bases left in between. This CDR3 contains 15 residues. Germline CDR1 is MDHEN and CDR2 is SYDVKM. CDR3 residues: CASSLGAAVTGELFF. The CDR3, as DNA: TGTGCCAGCAGTTTAGGGGCAGCAGTCACCGGGGAGCTGTTTTTT.

The rearrangement uses TRBV10-1 and TRBJ2-1; 12 nucleotides match TRBD2. Germline V gene lookup returns CDR1 WNHNN and CDR2 SYGVQD (reference sequence). The V segment lost 4 bases and the J segment 1 base; nucleotides outside the gene matches: 2. The CDR3 runs to 16 residues. The CDR3 DNA follows: TGCGCCAGCAGTGTGACTAGCGGGAGATCCTACAATGAGCAGTTCTTC. Its translation: CASSVTSGRSYNEQFF.

V usage is TRBV19 and J usage is TRBJ2-1; possible D gene TRBD2, 6 bases. The V end lost 3 bases, the J end lost 8 bases, and 11 bases lay between the germline ends. Per germline, CDR1 LNHDA and CDR2 SQIVND (reference sequence). The CDR3 sequence is 13 residues long. The CDR3 DNA reads as TGTGCCAGTAGTATTTCATGGGGGGATGAGCAGTTCTTC. Translating gives CASSISWGDEQFF. The variable domain in full, completed from reference TRBV19 and TRBJ2-1, reads DGGITQSPKYLFRKEGQNVTLSCEQNLNHDAMYWYRQDPGQGLRLIYYSQIVNDFQKGDIAEGYSVSREKKESFPLTVTSAQKNPTAFYLCASSISWGDEQFFGPGTRLTVL.

This clone has only one observation. The genes are TRBV27 and TRBJ2-1; D remains ambiguous. The germline V gene encodes CDR1 MNHEY and CDR2 SMNVEV (reference sequence). Trimming removed 5 bases at V and 6 bases at J, with 20 bases between. This CDR3 has 16 amino acids. This chain's CDR3 is CASSPRISVISNEQFF. CDR3 DNA sequence: TGTGCCAGCAGTCCTAGAATTTCGGTTATATCCAATGAGCAGTTCTTC.

This chain uses TRBV29-1 with TRBJ2-7; weak D call: TRBD1 (5 bases). Per germline, CDR1 SQVTM and CDR2 ANQGSEA. Trimming left V 4 bases short and J 6 bases short, with 16 bases between. The CDR3 covers 13 residues. The CDR3 sequence is CSVARAGPSEQYF. Here the CDR3 DNA reads TGCAGCGTTGCCAGGGCCGGACCCTCCGAGCAGTACTTC.

V usage is TRBV27 and J usage is TRBJ2-5; TRBD1 matches 7 bases. CDR3 size: 12 residues. CDR1 is MNHEY, CDR2 SMNVEV, per germline (reference sequence). The ends lost 8 bases at V and 2 bases at J; junction bases unmatched: 2. CDR3 sequence reads: CASRGQQETQYF. DNA for the CDR3: TGTGCCAGCCGGGGACAGCAAGAGACCCAGTACTTC.

V usage is TRBV25-1 and J usage is TRBJ2-5, with 9 nucleotides matching TRBD2. Germline CDR1 is MGHDK and CDR2 is SYGVNS. CDR3 size: 16 residues. V gave up 0 bases and J gave up 2 bases; unmatched junction bases: 4. The CDR3 sequence is CASSEYTGLAQETQYF. In DNA, the CDR3 is TGTGCCAGCAGTGAATATACGGGACTAGCTCAAGAGACCCAGTACTTC.

The rearrangement joins TRBV7-9 to TRBJ2-6; no definite D call. CDR3 length equals 13 residues. V dropped 6 bases and J dropped 1 base, with 4 bases sitting between them. The germline V gene has CDR1 SEHNR and CDR2 FQNEAQ (reference sequence). CDR3 bases: TGTGCCAGCAGGGATTCTGGGGCCAACGTCCTGACTTTC. It codes for CASRDSGANVLTF.

CDR3 DNA sequence: TGTGCCAGCAGCTTCACAGGGCGGGAGCAGTACTTC. Its translation: CASSFTGREQYF. This chain connects TRBV11-3 to TRBJ2-7; possible D gene TRBD1, 6 bases. With 3 bases removed from V and 7 bases from J, the gap between germline ends came to 10 bases. CDR1 is SGHNT, CDR2 YENEEA, per germline. The CDR3 runs to 12 residues.